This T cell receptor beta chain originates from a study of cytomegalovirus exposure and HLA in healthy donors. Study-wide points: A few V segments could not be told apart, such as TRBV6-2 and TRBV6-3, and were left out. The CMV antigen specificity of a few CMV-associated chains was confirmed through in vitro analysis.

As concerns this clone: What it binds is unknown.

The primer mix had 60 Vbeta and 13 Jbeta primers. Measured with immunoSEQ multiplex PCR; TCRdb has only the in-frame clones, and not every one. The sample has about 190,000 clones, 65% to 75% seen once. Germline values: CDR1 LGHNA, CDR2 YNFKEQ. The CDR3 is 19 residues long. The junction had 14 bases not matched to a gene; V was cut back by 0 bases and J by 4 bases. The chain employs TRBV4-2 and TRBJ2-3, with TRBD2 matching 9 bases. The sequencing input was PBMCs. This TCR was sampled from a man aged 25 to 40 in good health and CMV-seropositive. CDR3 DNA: TGTGCCAGCAGCCAAGAAGTAGCGGGAGTACCGGCCTCGGCAGATACGCAGTATTTT. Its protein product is CASSQEVAGVPASADTQYF.